What follows are 14 T cell receptor beta chains derived from one specimen sequenced in a study of vaccination effects on CD4 cells after COVID-19. With the ViraFEST assay, the study expanded antigen-specific CD4+ T cells using viral peptide pools, then sequenced them. Culture proceeded for approximately nine days, and CD4+ T cells were then isolated. Clones were sequenced by immunoSEQ multiplex PCR, and TCRdb holds only the in-frame ones, with some missing. The sample includes about 61,000 clones, roughly 76% of them seen just once. No cognate antigen is known for these TCRs. The sequences come from CD4+ T cells from PBMCs cultured with HCoV-229E spike peptides, collected before COVID-19 vaccination. The source is a human donor who received a COVID-19 vaccine.

This sequence joins TRBV9 and TRBJ2-6; 11 bases match TRBD1. The CDR3 length is 18 residues. The V segment lost 2 bases and the J segment 0 bases; nucleotides outside the gene matches: 4. Germline V CDR1 and CDR2: SGDLS, YYNGEE. CDR3 in amino acids: CASSVLGTGGSGANVLTF. The CDR3 DNA follows: TGTGCCAGCAGCGTTCTAGGGACAGGGGGCTCTGGGGCCAACGTCCTGACTTTC.

The chain joins TRBV5-4 to TRBJ1-1, with a possible D match to TRBD1 (6 bases). Per germline, CDR1 SGHNT and CDR2 YYREEE (reference sequence). The V end was cut by 2 bases, the J end by 14 bases, with 16 bases between. This CDR3 is built from 12 residues. CDR3 bases: TGTGCCAGCAGCTTATTTACAGGGTGGTTATTCTTT. Its translation: CASSLFTGWLFF.

DNA for the CDR3: TGCGCCAGCAGCTTGGTTCCAGACAATTCACCCCTCCACTTT. Translated: CASSLVPDNSPLHF. This chain joins TRBV5-1 and TRBJ1-6; no reliable D call. Germline CDR1 reads SGHRS; CDR2 reads YFSETQ. CDR3 size: 14 residues. V was trimmed by 0 bases and J by 7 bases, leaving 8 bases between them.

The chain recombines TRBV6-5 with TRBJ1-5; 7 bases are shared with TRBD1. V dropped 4 bases and J dropped 3; count of bases not matched to a gene: 9. CDR3 size: 16 residues. Germline CDR1 reads MNHEY; CDR2 reads SVGAGI. CDR3 region: CASSSRRDRANQPQHF. The CDR3 bases are TGTGCCAGCAGTTCCCGGAGGGACAGAGCCAATCAGCCCCAGCATTTT.

This chain connects TRBV11-2 to TRBJ1-1, with TRBD1 matching 9 bases. V was clipped by 5 bases and J by 4 bases; unmatched bases: 8. This CDR3 has 15 residues. Germline V gene sequence: CDR1 SGHAT, CDR2 FQNNGV. This chain's CDR3 is CASSTPGTGSTEAFF. CDR3 DNA: TGTGCCAGCAGCACCCCCGGGACAGGGTCCACTGAAGCTTTCTTT.

The V and J genes are TRBV2 and TRBJ1-2; D possibly corresponds to TRBD1 (6 bases). Trimming shortened V by 7 bases and J by 4 bases, and 13 bases separated the two germline ends. From germline, CDR1 is SNHLY and CDR2 FYNNEI. The CDR3 consists of 13 residues. The CDR3 protein is CASTIQGSYGYTF. The CDR3 DNA reads as TGTGCCAGCACCATACAGGGATCCTATGGCTACACCTTC.

The chain joins TRBV12-3 or TRBV12-4 to TRBJ1-2; 7 bases are a match to TRBD1. V lost 6 bases and J lost 8; bases outside the gene matches: 9. The CDR3 totals 13 residues. DNA for the CDR3: TGTGCCAGCAGCCACCGGACAGGAGAGGGCTACACCTTC. Translated, it gives CASSHRTGEGYTF.

The chain uses TRBV6-2 or TRBV6-3 and TRBJ2-3; no reliable D call. V gave up 5 bases and J gave up 8 bases, with 11 bases separating them. CDR3 length: 12 residues. Germline V gives CDR1 MNHEY, CDR2 SVGEGT. The CDR3 bases are TGTGCCAGCAGTCAACTATTAGGTACGCAGTATTTT. Translated, it gives CASSQLLGTQYF.

This clone was counted a few times. This chain joins TRBV5-1 and TRBJ1-2, with 11 bases that match TRBD1. The CDR3 is 13 residues long. J lost 6 bases, V lost 4 bases, and 2 bases had no gene match. Germline values: CDR1 SGHRS, CDR2 YFSETQ. In DNA form, the CDR3 reads TGCGCCAGCAGCAAGGACAGGGGGCATGGCTACACCTTC. The encoded protein is CASSKDRGHGYTF.

The V call is TRBV24-1, the J call TRBJ2-3; tentative D call: TRBD2 (6 bases). Trimming stripped 5 bases from V and 4 bases from J, with 12 bases between. Germline V CDR1 and CDR2: KGHDR, SFDVKD. The CDR3 totals 14 residues. CDR3 protein: CATSGSTGADTQYF. In DNA, the CDR3 is TGTGCCACCAGTGGTTCGACGGGGGCAGATACGCAGTATTTT.

The rearrangement uses TRBV2 and TRBJ2-2; possibly TRBD1 or TRBD2 for D (5 bases each). The CDR3 has 13 residues. CDR1 is SNHLY and CDR2 is FYNNEI in the germline V gene. V was trimmed by 7 bases and J by 5 bases, leaving 11 bases between them. The CDR3 reads CASKRGGTGELFF. For the CDR3, the DNA is TGTGCCAGCAAGAGGGGCGGTACCGGGGAGCTGTTTTTT. The full variable domain, rest sourced from reference TRBV2 and TRBJ2-2, is EPEVTQTPSHQVTQMGQEVILRCVPISNHLYFYWYRQILGQKVEFLVSFYNNEISEKSEIFDDQFSVERPDGSNFTLKIRSTKLEDSAMYFCASKRGGTGELFFGEGSRLTVL.

The rearrangement links TRBV18 to TRBJ2-7; D unclear. This CDR3 region has 12 residues. Trimming took 4 bases from V and 0 from J, leaving 4 bases between them. Germline loops: CDR1 KGHSH, CDR2 LQKENI. CDR3 coding DNA: TGTGCCAGCTCACTGGGCTCCTACGAGCAGTACGTC. It translates to CASSLGSYEQYV.

V usage is TRBV5-1 and J usage is TRBJ1-3; the D is unclear. Trimming stripped 4 bases from V and 0 bases from J, with 11 bases between. The germline CDR1 and CDR2 sequences are SGHRS and YFSETQ. The CDR3 length is 15 residues. The CDR3 sequence: CASSPNPDSGNTIYF. In DNA form, the CDR3 reads TGCGCCAGCAGCCCCAACCCAGACTCTGGAAACACCATATATTTT.

The CDR3 spells CASSLGLSNQPQHF. The DNA for the CDR3 is TGTGCCAGCAGCTTGGGCCTAAGCAATCAGCCCCAGCATTTT. This chain connects TRBV5-6 to TRBJ1-5; D remains ambiguous. V was shortened by 0 bases and J by 1 base, with 5 bases between the two germline ends. The CDR3 sequence is 14 residues long. Germline-derived CDR1 and CDR2 are SGHDT and YYEEEE.